What follows describes a single TCR beta chain. What it binds is unknown. This sample was taken from a study of regulatory T cells in long-lasting Graves disease. Overall study context: Positive TSH receptor antibodies alongside over 5 years of antithyroid drugs were what marked Graves' disease as persistent.

Time point defined: persistent/refractory GD, antithyroid drugs over 5 years with positive TRAb. Making the TCR library involved RNA that had been extracted from PBMCs. EDTA tubes were used for drawing approximately 8.4 milliliters of peripheral blood. Building of the TCR beta libraries involved iRepertoire HTBI primers and Arm-PCR of CDR3 regions. TCRdb analysed the multiplex PCR reads with MiXCR anew, one entry per CDR3 protein. This sample has approximately 440,000 distinct CDR3 sequences, with 23% found just once. Whole-study findings and limits: TRBV28 was favored in persistent disease, as were TRBJ1-2 and TRBJ2-5.

The CDR3 totals 16 residues. Germline CDR1 and CDR2: SEHNR and FQNEAQ (reference sequence). V shed 4 bases, J shed 3 bases, and the junction held 9 bases outside the gene matches. The chain links TRBV7-9 to TRBJ2-1; TRBD2 matches at 7 bases. The source of this sequence is a female donor with Graves disease. The specimen was peripheral blood mononuclear cells (PBMCs), collected when the disease was refractory, from a patient treated with antithyroid drugs. CDR3 protein: CASSSSGPLGYNEQFF. CDR3 coding DNA: TGTGCCAGCAGCTCTAGCGGCCCACTAGGCTACAATGAGCAGTTCTTC.